Here is one T cell receptor beta chain with its context. Individual cDNA molecules received unique molecular identifiers in the library. Via MiXCR, TCRdb re-called the RACE reads, giving one row per CDR3 protein. The sample consists of 75,000 to 80,000 distinct CDR3 sequences, roughly 7.9% of them appearing once. V shed 1 base, J shed 9 bases, and the junction held 5 bases outside the gene matches. The CDR3 covers 14 residues. The germline CDR1 and CDR2 sequences are LGHNA and YSLEER. This entry is derived from a study of human T cells and chemical hapten exposure. Study-wide context: TCR yields per sample varied mostly from small pooled library volume differences.

The time point was: healthy volunteer bleed at 6 weeks. The study extracted total RNA from unfractionated whole blood. The chain employs TRBV4-3 and TRBJ1-3; 8 nucleotides match TRBD1. The TCR comes from a female donor in good health. Some clones in this sample may be carry-over from other donors' samples. The sequenced material came from whole blood. CDR3 protein: CASSQVGQGATIYF. CDR3 nucleotide sequence: TGCGCCAGCAGCCAAGTGGGTCAGGGGGCCACCATATATTTT.